This TCR beta chain was captured in a study of T cell changes during pregnancy in multiple sclerosis. Germline V gene data show CDR1 as ENHRY and CDR2 as SYGVKD. The CDR3 is 17 amino acids. The junction had 6 bases not matched to a gene; V was cut back by 6 bases and J by 1 base. The protocol was immunoSEQ multiplex PCR, while the TCRdb copy is restricted to in-frame clones and leaves out a portion. The data hold about 59,000 clones, with about 87% observed a single time. V and J are TRBV10-3 and TRBJ2-2; 12 bases agree with TRBD2. Source material: peripheral blood from another person, used as feeder cells. The receptor was isolated from a human donor whose cells served as feeder cells for cultures in a pregnancy study. The CDR3 loop is CAIRLAGGPVNTGELFF. CDR3 in DNA: TGTGCCATCAGGCTAGCGGGGGGGCCTGTGAACACCGGGGAGCTGTTTTTT.